This TCR beta chain was found in a study of blood T cell repertoires in COVID-19. Across the whole study: The United States, Italy and Spain supplied acute and convalescent COVID-19 samples.

In the authors' methods: Researchers report that nucleated cell counts were estimated from reference gene primer amplification. Some clones are missing from TCRdb's copy, which holds only in-frame ones; the method was immunoSEQ multiplex PCR. The DNA gave D and trimming, while V, J and clone size come from that table. In the table there are around 60,000 clones, roughly 90% of which are singletons. Sequencing input: peripheral blood. The receptor comes from a human donor in a cohort sampled during active COVID-19.

The CDR3 spells CASRRDEKLFF. CDR3 in DNA: TGTGCCAGCAGACGGGATGAAAAACTGTTTTTT. The chain recombines TRBV7-9 with TRBJ1-4, with D hard to call. V dropped 6 bases and J dropped 6 bases, with 5 bases sitting between them. CDR1 and CDR2 (germline): SEHNR, FQNEAQ (reference sequence). The CDR3 covers 11 residues.